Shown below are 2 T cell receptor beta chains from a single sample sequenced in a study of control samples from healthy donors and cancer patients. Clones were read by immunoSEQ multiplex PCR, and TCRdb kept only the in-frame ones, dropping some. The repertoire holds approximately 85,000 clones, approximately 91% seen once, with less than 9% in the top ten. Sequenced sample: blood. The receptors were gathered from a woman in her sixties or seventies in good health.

In nucleotides, the CDR3 is TGTGCCAGCACCCCGGGACAGCATGATACAGATACGCAGTATTTT. It translates to CASTPGQHDTDTQYF. The chain carries TRBV28 and TRBJ2-3; 7 bases are a match to TRBD1. Unmatched junction bases numbered 10, after V lost 7 bases and J lost 3 bases. The CDR3 runs to 15 residues. The germline V gene has CDR1 MDHEN and CDR2 SYDVKM.

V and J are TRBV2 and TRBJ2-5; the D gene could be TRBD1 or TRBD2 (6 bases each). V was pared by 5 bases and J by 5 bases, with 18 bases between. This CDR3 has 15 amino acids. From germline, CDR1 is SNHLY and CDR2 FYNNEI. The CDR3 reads CASSLGGGIGETQYF. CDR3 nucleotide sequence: TGTGCCAGCAGTCTAGGAGGGGGAATCGGTGAGACCCAGTACTTC.